This section outlines one TCR beta chain sequence together with its context. Per the germline V gene, CDR1 is MNHEY and CDR2 is SMNVEV (reference sequence). CDR3 length: 18 residues. Trimming removed 2 bases at V and 1 base at J, with 20 bases between. This specimen comes from a study of cytomegalovirus exposure and HLA in healthy donors. Both 60 Vbeta primers and 13 Jbeta primers went into the PCR. Some clones are missing from TCRdb's copy, which holds only in-frame ones; the method was immunoSEQ multiplex PCR. The table shows more than 110,000 clones, with just under 85% occurring only once. The specimen was PBMCs. The J gene is TRBJ1-2, the V gene TRBV27; possibly TRBD1 for D (5 bases). The receptor was derived from a man aged 35 to 55 in good health and CMV-seropositive. The CDR3 loop is CASSLQGQRRGVNYGYTF. In nucleotides, the CDR3 is TGTGCCAGCAGTTTACAAGGACAAAGGCGGGGGGTTAACTATGGCTACACCTTC.